Each of the 29 T cell receptor beta chains below was sequenced from the same sample in a study of TIL therapy for anti-PD-1-resistant metastatic lung cancer. The libraries were made with immunoSEQ v3. Method: immunoSEQ multiplex PCR; TCRdb's copy keeps in-frame clones and lacks some. The table lists 25,000 to 30,000 clones, 60% to 80% of them singletons. The time point denotes: pre-treatment sample, taken before nivolumab and TIL therapy. Most excised metastases sampled were pleural nodules or supraclavicular lymph nodes. The sample in question was tumor tissue, obtained at baseline. Receptor source: a woman between 25 and 85 years old with non-small cell lung cancer.

The chain couples TRBV7-8 to TRBJ2-7; D unresolved. Per the germline V gene, CDR1 is SGHVS and CDR2 is FQNEAQ. CDR3 size: 15 residues. The germline V and J ends were trimmed by 1 base and 0 bases, with 10 bases remaining between them. Here the CDR3 reads CASSLVRMSSYEQYF. The CDR3 DNA is TGTGCCAGCAGCTTAGTTAGAATGAGCTCCTACGAGCAGTACTTC.

The V call is TRBV6-5, the J call TRBJ1-1; possible D gene TRBD1, 5 bases. The V end was cut by 0 bases, the J end by 4 bases, with 12 bases between. This CDR3 has 15 amino acids. Germline assignment: CDR1 MNHEY and CDR2 SVGAGI. This CDR3 reads CASSYSFQGPTEAFF. CDR3 bases: TGTGCCAGCAGTTACTCGTTCCAGGGACCCACTGAAGCTTTCTTT.

This chain uses TRBV11-2 with TRBJ2-1; D gene uncertain. This CDR3 is built from 15 residues. Germline V CDR1 and CDR2: SGHAT, FQNNGV. V lost 1 base to trimming and J lost 4 bases, with 11 bases between them. CDR3 protein: CASSLVAALYNEQFF. CDR3 DNA: TGTGCCAGCAGCTTAGTGGCGGCACTTTACAATGAGCAGTTCTTC.

This sequence joins TRBV28 and TRBJ2-7; 12 positions agree with TRBD1. The CDR3 contains 16 residues. Germline V gene data show CDR1 as MDHEN and CDR2 as SYDVKM. V dropped 3 bases and J dropped 6; count of bases not matched to a gene: 9. CDR3 amino acids: CASSLLTGTGGGEQYF. In nucleotides, the CDR3 is TGTGCCAGCAGTTTGCTAACCGGGACAGGGGGCGGCGAGCAGTACTTC.

The chain joins TRBV15 to TRBJ1-2; D uncertain. CDR3 length: 15 amino acids. Germline V CDR1 and CDR2: LNHNV, YYDKDF (reference sequence). V lost 0 bases to trimming and J lost 4 bases, with 12 bases between them. The chain's CDR3 is CATSRDQNPGYGYTF. The CDR3, as DNA: TGTGCCACCAGCAGAGATCAGAACCCCGGCTATGGCTACACCTTC. Based on the CDR3 plus reference TRBV15 and TRBJ1-2, the full variable domain is DAMVIQNPRYQVTQFGKPVTLSCSQTLNHNVMYWYQQKSSQAPKLLFHYYDKDFNNEADTPDNFQSRRPNTSFCFLDIRSPGLGDTAMYLCATSRDQNPGYGYTFGSGTRLTVV.

Turning to this clone: A far bigger clonotype differs at one base, so this is likely a read error. Other nucleotide sequences in the sample specify the same CDR3. The chain couples TRBV5-1 to TRBJ1-2; 9 bases are a match to TRBD1. V dropped 2 bases and J dropped 5; count of bases not matched to a gene: 7. The CDR3 is made up of 15 amino acids. Germline values: CDR1 SGHRS, CDR2 YFSETQ. CDR3: CASSFGTGRGYGYTF. The CDR3 DNA reads as TGCGCCAGCAGCTTCGGGACAGGGCGGGGGTATGGCTACACCTTC.

The rearrangement uses TRBV5-4 and TRBJ2-7; tentatively, D is TRBD1 (5 bases). This CDR3 region has 14 residues. Trimming removed 3 bases from V and 3 bases from J, with 13 bases in between. Per germline, CDR1 SGHNT and CDR2 YYREEE (reference sequence). The CDR3 DNA sequence: TGTGCCAGCAGCTCGCGGACACAGAGCTACGAGCAGTACTTC. Protein: CASSSRTQSYEQYF. Complete variable domain (other parts from reference TRBV5-4 and TRBJ2-7): ETGVTQSPTHLIKTRGQQVTLRCSSQSGHNTVSWYQQALGQGPQFIFQYYREEENGRGNFPPRFSGLQFPNYSSELNVNALELDDSALYLCASSSRTQSYEQYFGPGTRLTVT.

This clone has just one count. The rearrangement uses TRBV6-1 and TRBJ1-2; TRBD1 aligns across 7 bases. With V trimmed by 6 bases and J by 5 bases, 12 bases remained unmatched. The CDR3 sequence is 15 residues long. The germline gives CDR1 MNHNS, CDR2 SASEGT. DNA for the CDR3: TGTGCCAGCAGGGCCCAAACCGGGACAGATTATGGCTACACCTTC. Its protein product is CASRAQTGTDYGYTF.

The chain couples TRBV18 to TRBJ1-2; 8 positions agree with TRBD1. The germline gives CDR1 KGHSH, CDR2 LQKENI. V gave up 6 bases and J gave up 8 bases; unmatched junction bases: 8. This CDR3 region has 13 residues. The CDR3 region is CASSPQGAEGYTF. CDR3 sequence (DNA): TGTGCCAGCTCGCCGCAGGGGGCGGAAGGCTACACCTTC.

This clone rates as medium-sized. This chain uses TRBV6-5 with TRBJ2-2; D remains ambiguous. The V end was cut by 6 bases, the J end by 4 bases, with 9 bases between. Germline CDR1 and CDR2: MNHEY and SVGAGI. This CDR3 is 13 amino acids long. CDR3 DNA sequence: TGTGCCAGCAGATACCCAGCCACCGGGGAGCTGTTTTTT. Encoded protein: CASRYPATGELFF.

The chain is built from TRBV27 and TRBJ2-3; no definite D call. Trimming took 3 bases from V and 2 from J, leaving 9 bases between them. This CDR3 is built from 14 residues. Germline values: CDR1 MNHEY, CDR2 SMNVEV (reference sequence). CDR3 DNA: TGTGCCAGCAGTTTTAGGTCCGTCACAGATACGCAGTATTTT. As protein: CASSFRSVTDTQYF.

This chain joins TRBV5-1 and TRBJ2-5, with D uncertain. Germline-derived CDR1 and CDR2 are SGHRS and YFSETQ. The length of the CDR3 is 15 residues. Between the trimmed V and J ends, which lost 5 bases and 3 bases, there was a span of 17 bases. The CDR3, as DNA: TGCGCCAGCAGATCAAAAGGTACCCGGGAAGAGACCCAGTACTTC. Translated, it gives CASRSKGTREETQYF.

The V gene is TRBV6-4, the J gene TRBJ1-2; a possible D gene is TRBD1 (5 bases). The V gene's germline CDR1 is MRHNA and CDR2 SNTAGT. Trimming removed 4 bases from V and 6 bases from J, with 12 bases in between. The CDR3 contains 13 residues. CDR3 sequence: CASSGGWPDGYTF. The CDR3 bases are TGTGCCAGCAGTGGGGGGTGGCCTGATGGCTACACCTTC.

This clone came up a few times. This chain links TRBV6-1 with TRBJ1-5, with D possibly TRBD1 on 6 matching bases. Trimming left V 4 bases short and J 0 bases short, with 16 bases between. Germline-derived CDR1 and CDR2 are MNHNS and SASEGT. The CDR3 spans 17 residues. Written as DNA, the CDR3 is TGTGCCAGCAGTGCTTCAGGGGCCCTATATAGCAATCAGCCCCAGCATTTT. Translation: CASSASGALYSNQPQHF.

The chain uses TRBV7-6 and TRBJ2-5, with D tentatively TRBD1 (5 bases). CDR1 is SGHVS, CDR2 FNYEAQ, per germline. The CDR3 covers 15 residues. Trimming removed 1 base at V and 5 bases at J, with 14 bases between. CDR3 coding DNA: TGTGCCAGCAGCTTAGGACAGACCCTCGGGGAGACCCAGTACTTC. This encodes CASSLGQTLGETQYF.

The rearrangement joins TRBV29-1 to TRBJ2-1; 9 bases match TRBD2. The CDR3 length is 15 residues. From germline, CDR1 is SQVTM and CDR2 ANQGSEA. The trim removed 6 bases at V and 4 bases at J, leaving 10 bases unmatched. CDR3 region: CSVASAGGSYNEQFF. The CDR3 region has the DNA TGCAGCGTGGCTTCAGCGGGAGGCTCATACAATGAGCAGTTCTTC.

V gene TRBV15 combines with J gene TRBJ2-7; D possibly corresponds to TRBD1 (5 bases). This CDR3 is 12 amino acids long. Germline CDR1 is LNHNV and CDR2 is YYDKDF (reference sequence). Trimming left V 5 bases short and J 2 bases short, with 7 bases between. Here the CDR3 reads CATSGQTYEQYF. The CDR3 coding sequence is TGTGCCACCAGCGGACAAACCTACGAGCAGTACTTC.

This clone was recorded only once. The J gene is TRBJ2-3, the V gene TRBV7-9, with 14 bases aligning to TRBD2. Germline values: CDR1 SEHNR, CDR2 FQNEAQ (reference sequence). The CDR3 sequence is 16 residues long. Trimming at V came to 5 bases and at J to 2 bases, leaving 3 bases not matched to a gene. CDR3 sequence (DNA): TGTGCCAGCAGCATGGGACTAGCGGGGGCCACAGATACGCAGTATTTT. Its translation is CASSMGLAGATDTQYF.

The rearrangement links TRBV14 to TRBJ2-3, with D perhaps TRBD1 or TRBD2 (5 bases each). The CDR3 is 14 amino acids. From germline, CDR1 is SGHDN and CDR2 FVKESK. The germline V and J ends were trimmed by 4 bases and 5 bases, with 13 bases remaining between them. DNA of the CDR3: TGTGCCAGCAGCCTGGGGGAGTGGAGAGATACGCAGTATTTT. Its protein is CASSLGEWRDTQYF.

About this clone itself: Other DNA sequences in the same sample also yield this CDR3. V and J are TRBV4-1 and TRBJ2-7; TRBD1 agrees at 8 bases. The ends lost 0 bases at V and 4 bases at J; junction bases unmatched: 5. The germline V gene has CDR1 MGHRA and CDR2 YSYEKL. CDR3 length equals 15 residues. The CDR3 DNA follows: TGCGCCAGCAGCCAAGAAACAGGGGGAACTTACGAGCAGTACTTC. Translating it yields CASSQETGGTYEQYF.

The chain links TRBV9 to TRBJ2-7; 9 positions match TRBD2. The V and J ends lost 4 bases and 6 bases, in that order; junction bases with no gene match: 5. CDR3 length equals 13 residues. Germline CDR1 SGDLS, CDR2 YYNGEE. The CDR3 is CASSPRLAAEQYF. CDR3 nucleotide sequence: TGTGCCAGCAGCCCGCGACTAGCGGCCGAGCAGTACTTC.

The V and J genes are TRBV19 and TRBJ2-7; D is undetermined. V shed 6 bases and J shed 5 bases, with 14 bases lying between them. The germline CDR1 and CDR2 sequences are LNHDA and SQIVND (reference sequence). The CDR3 contains 13 residues. The CDR3 bases are TGTGCCAGTAGGGGTATGGAAATCGACGAGCAGTACTTC. Translating gives CASRGMEIDEQYF.

V usage is TRBV7-2 and J usage is TRBJ2-1; D may correspond to TRBD1 or TRBD2 (5 bases each). This CDR3 spans 15 amino acids. The V end was cut by 2 bases, the J end by 8 bases, with 16 bases between. The V gene's germline CDR1 is SGHTA and CDR2 FQGNSA. CDR3 protein: CASSLLGRTPHEQFF. The CDR3 DNA is TGTGCCAGCAGCTTATTGGGACGTACCCCCCATGAGCAGTTCTTC.

The V gene is TRBV6-5, the J gene TRBJ2-1; no reliable D call. V was clipped by 2 bases and J by 7 bases, with 0 bases between them. Germline loops: CDR1 MNHEY, CDR2 SVGAGI. The CDR3 has 10 residues. The CDR3 nucleotides read TGTGCCAGCAGTTACAATGAGCAGTTCTTC. Encoded protein: CASSYNEQFF.

Only a few counts were recorded for this clone. The CDR3 sequence is CASSNRGDPKVNTEAFF. For the CDR3, the DNA is TGTGCCAGTAGTAACCGGGGGGATCCCAAGGTGAACACTGAAGCTTTCTTT. The rearrangement joins TRBV19 to TRBJ1-1, with D possibly matching TRBD1 (5 bases). The CDR3 sequence is 17 residues long. The germline V and J ends were trimmed by 4 bases and 0 bases, with 18 bases remaining between them. Germline CDR1 and CDR2: LNHDA and SQIVND (reference sequence).

The genes are TRBV23-1 and TRBJ2-2, with TRBD2 matching over 12 bases. TRBV23-1 is flagged as an ORF with uncertain function. CDR3 length: 16 residues. V was clipped by 4 bases and J by 5 bases; unmatched bases: 5. CDR3 DNA sequence: TGCGCCAGCAGTCTAACTAGCGGGAGGCATACCGGGGAGCTGTTTTTT. Encoded protein: CASSLTSGRHTGELFF.

This clone has a handful of counts. The genes are TRBV19 and TRBJ2-5; 7 bases fit TRBD1. Germline values: CDR1 LNHDA, CDR2 SQIVND (reference sequence). With 6 bases clipped from V and 5 bases from J, the junction kept 6 bases outside the gene matches. The length of the CDR3 is 13 residues. CDR3 DNA sequence: TGTGCCAGTAGGCGACAGGGTTACGAGACCCAGTACTTC. Amino acid sequence: CASRRQGYETQYF.

This chain connects TRBV4-1 to TRBJ2-1; TRBD2 agrees at 8 bases. V shed 4 bases, J shed 7 bases, and the junction held 9 bases outside the gene matches. Looked up from germline, CDR1 is MGHRA and CDR2 is YSYEKL. CDR3 size: 15 residues. The CDR3 loop is CASSLAPGLGNEQFF. The CDR3 region has the DNA TGCGCCAGCAGCCTTGCCCCGGGACTAGGTAATGAGCAGTTCTTC.

This clone is categorized as medium-sized (0.01 to 0.1%). The V and J genes are TRBV5-1 and TRBJ1-1; TRBD1 might be the D (6 bases). Germline loops: CDR1 SGHRS, CDR2 YFSETQ. The CDR3 consists of 14 residues. Trimming cost V 0 bases and J 2 bases, with 8 bases left between them. The CDR3 DNA reads TGCGCCAGCAGCTTGGAGGGGGGAAACACTGAAGCTTTCTTT. Translated: CASSLEGGNTEAFF.